Reported below is one TCR beta chain. The data are from a study of identifying expanded T cells in peripheral blood. There are 14 residues in the CDR3. Trimming removed 7 bases at V and 0 bases at J, with 12 bases between. Germline loops: CDR1 MNHEY, CDR2 SVGAGI. Method: immunoSEQ multiplex PCR; TCRdb's copy keeps in-frame clones and lacks some. This table holds about 86,000 clones, around 84% found once. This TCR was sampled from a person aged 18 to 75 in good health. The specimen sequenced was blood. This chain uses TRBV6-5 with TRBJ1-1; D gene uncertain. CDR3 DNA sequence: TGTGCCAGCACCAAACGAGGGATGAACACTGAAGCTTTCTTT. Residues: CASTKRGMNTEAFF.